The rows below give T cell receptor beta chains drawn from one sample of a study of T-cell reconstitution after alpha-beta-depleted transplantation in children. One entry per CDR3 protein results from TCRdb running MiXCR on the PCR reads. Altogether some 500,000 distinct CDR3 sequences are present, approximately 30% being singletons, with the ten largest covering approximately 2.3%. The specimen comprised PBMCs from the stem cell graft donor, sampled from the stem cell graft. Receptor source: a human donor who donated a stem cell graft to a child with aplastic anemia. CDR3s include the opening cysteine and the closing phenylalanine or tryptophan. Fields, in order: J gene, D gene, clone size, V gene, CDR3 protein, CDR3 DNA. The D gene is left open where the match is weak. Clone sizes are given selectively: once, few, many, or a class where the clone is expanded.

J gene: TRBJ1-5
D gene: .
clone size: .
V gene: TRBV7-8
CDR3 protein: CASSSRLLNERPQHF
CDR3 DNA: TGTGCCAGCAGCTCCCGGCTCCTAAACGAGCGGCCCCAGCATTTT

J gene: TRBJ2-5
D gene: TRBD2
clone size: .
V gene: TRBV30
CDR3 protein: CACGLAGVIQETQYF
CDR3 DNA: TGTGCCTGTGGACTAGCGGGAGTGATTCAAGAGACCCAGTACTTC

J gene: TRBJ2-7
D gene: TRBD1
clone size: .
V gene: TRBV5-1
CDR3 protein: CASSPGQGVYEQYF
CDR3 DNA: TGCGCCAGCAGCCCCGGACAGGGGGTCTACGAGCAGTACTTC

J gene: TRBJ1-6
D gene: .
clone size: few
V gene: TRBV11-3
CDR3 protein: CASSSRPADQGSPLHF
CDR3 DNA: TGTGCCAGCAGCTCGCGCCCGGCGGACCAGGGTTCACCCCTCCACTTT

J gene: TRBJ2-1
D gene: .
clone size: .
V gene: TRBV10-3
CDR3 protein: CAISGPPPGLNEQFF
CDR3 DNA: TGTGCCATCAGTGGCCCTCCACCGGGGCTCAATGAGCAGTTCTTC

J gene: TRBJ1-2
D gene: .
clone size: few
V gene: TRBV4-2
CDR3 protein: CASSGNYGYTF
CDR3 DNA: TGTGCCAGCTCGGGTAACTATGGCTACACCTTC

J gene: TRBJ2-1
D gene: .
clone size: .
V gene: TRBV12-3/TRBV12-4
CDR3 protein: CAGGSYNEQFF
CDR3 DNA: TGTGCCGGGGGGTCCTACAATGAGCAGTTCTTC

J gene: TRBJ2-7
D gene: TRBD1
clone size: .
V gene: TRBV7-2
CDR3 protein: CASSLGGQEYEQYF
CDR3 DNA: TGTGCCAGCAGCTTAGGAGGACAGGAGTACGAGCAGTACTTC

J gene: TRBJ1-2
D gene: .
clone size: .
V gene: TRBV4-1
CDR3 protein: CASSQDNRRASGYTF
CDR3 DNA: TGCGCCAGCAGCCAAGATAACCGCAGGGCCAGCGGCTACACCTTC

J gene: TRBJ1-1
D gene: .
clone size: .
V gene: TRBV6-6
CDR3 protein: CASSYDNTEAFF
CDR3 DNA: TGTGCCAGCAGTTACGACAACACTGAAGCTTTCTTT

J gene: TRBJ2-1
D gene: .
clone size: .
V gene: TRBV29-1
CDR3 protein: CSVGPEQFF
CDR3 DNA: TGCAGCGTTGGCCCAGAGCAGTTCTTC

J gene: TRBJ2-1
D gene: .
clone size: few
V gene: TRBV6-2/TRBV6-3
CDR3 protein: CASSPRVGEQFF
CDR3 DNA: TGTGCCAGCAGCCCCCGAGTCGGTGAGCAGTTCTTC

J gene: TRBJ1-2
D gene: .
clone size: few
V gene: TRBV7-2
CDR3 protein: CASTPTGTGYGYTF
CDR3 DNA: TGTGCCAGCACCCCGACAGGTACAGGCTATGGCTACACCTTC

J gene: TRBJ2-3
D gene: TRBD2
clone size: .
V gene: TRBV6-1
CDR3 protein: CASGILAGGTDTQYF
CDR3 DNA: TGTGCCAGCGGGATACTAGCGGGAGGTACCGATACGCAGTATTTT

J gene: TRBJ1-1
D gene: TRBD1
clone size: .
V gene: TRBV4-3
CDR3 protein: CASSQTGATEAFF
CDR3 DNA: TGCGCCAGCAGCCAAACAGGGGCCACTGAAGCTTTCTTT

J gene: TRBJ1-1
D gene: TRBD1
clone size: .
V gene: TRBV19
CDR3 protein: CASSIGQGAPANTEAFF
CDR3 DNA: TGTGCCAGTAGTATAGGACAGGGGGCTCCCGCGAACACTGAAGCTTTCTTT

J gene: TRBJ1-4
D gene: .
clone size: .
V gene: TRBV5-1
CDR3 protein: CASSLLVGRSEKLFF
CDR3 DNA: TGCGCCAGCAGCTTGTTAGTAGGCCGGAGTGAAAAACTGTTTTTT

J gene: TRBJ1-2
D gene: .
clone size: few
V gene: TRBV20-1
CDR3 protein: CSAVEFASNYGYTF
CDR3 DNA: TGCAGTGCAGTAGAGTTTGCATCTAACTATGGCTACACCTTC

J gene: TRBJ2-2
D gene: .
clone size: .
V gene: TRBV18
CDR3 protein: CASSPGRTKYTGELFF
CDR3 DNA: TGTGCCAGCTCACCGGGACGGACTAAATACACCGGGGAGCTGTTTTTT

J gene: TRBJ2-1
D gene: .
clone size: .
V gene: TRBV10-3
CDR3 protein: CAISGGPGDEQFF
CDR3 DNA: TGTGCCATCAGTGGGGGGCCAGGTGATGAGCAGTTCTTC

J gene: TRBJ2-2
D gene: .
clone size: .
V gene: TRBV9
CDR3 protein: CASSPGLLNVDNTGELFF
CDR3 DNA: TGTGCCAGCAGCCCGGGACTCCTGAACGTGGATAACACCGGGGAGCTGTTTTTT

J gene: TRBJ1-2
D gene: .
clone size: once
V gene: TRBV19
CDR3 protein: CASSNDRLYGYTF
CDR3 DNA: TGTGCCAGTAGCAACGACCGGCTCTATGGCTACACCTTC

J gene: TRBJ1-1
D gene: TRBD1
clone size: .
V gene: TRBV15
CDR3 protein: CATSRVTGRYDTEAFF
CDR3 DNA: TGTGCCACCAGCAGAGTGACAGGGCGGTACGACACTGAAGCTTTCTTT

J gene: TRBJ1-6
D gene: .
clone size: .
V gene: TRBV7-2
CDR3 protein: CASSLVAGAVRNSPLHF
CDR3 DNA: TGTGCCAGCAGCTTAGTGGCGGGGGCGGTCCGTAATTCACCCCTCCACTTT

J gene: TRBJ1-4
D gene: .
clone size: .
V gene: TRBV5-6
CDR3 protein: CASSSLGGGLRKEKLFF
CDR3 DNA: TGTGCCAGCAGCTCCCTCGGGGGGGGGTTACGTAAGGAAAAACTGTTTTTT

J gene: TRBJ2-7
D gene: TRBD1
clone size: few
V gene: TRBV29-1
CDR3 protein: CSVGQGSYEQYF
CDR3 DNA: TGCAGCGTTGGACAGGGAAGCTACGAGCAGTACTTC

J gene: TRBJ2-1
D gene: .
clone size: .
V gene: TRBV2
CDR3 protein: CASRGTLNNEQFF
CDR3 DNA: TGTGCCAGCAGAGGGACCCTCAACAATGAGCAGTTCTTC

J gene: TRBJ2-5
D gene: .
clone size: .
V gene: TRBV6-2/TRBV6-3
CDR3 protein: CASSATPQETQYF
CDR3 DNA: TGTGCCAGCAGTGCCACCCCTCAGGAGACCCAGTACTTC

J gene: TRBJ2-3
D gene: TRBD1
clone size: .
V gene: TRBV29-1
CDR3 protein: CSAPPRQGQEGRDTQYF
CDR3 DNA: TGCAGCGCGCCGCCGAGACAGGGGCAGGAGGGACGAGATACGCAGTATTTT

J gene: TRBJ2-1
D gene: TRBD1
clone size: few
V gene: TRBV12-3/TRBV12-4
CDR3 protein: CASNLLGTGSYNEQFF
CDR3 DNA: TGTGCCAGCAATCTTCTCGGGACAGGGTCCTACAATGAGCAGTTCTTC

J gene: TRBJ2-1
D gene: TRBD2
clone size: few
V gene: TRBV30
CDR3 protein: CAWSVGGLALNEQFF
CDR3 DNA: TGTGCCTGGAGTGTGGGGGGACTAGCGCTCAATGAGCAGTTCTTC

J gene: TRBJ1-1
D gene: .
clone size: .
V gene: TRBV9
CDR3 protein: CASSGPVRNMNTEAFF
CDR3 DNA: TGTGCCAGCAGCGGACCGGTGCGCAACATGAACACTGAAGCTTTCTTT

J gene: TRBJ2-2
D gene: .
clone size: few
V gene: TRBV20-1
CDR3 protein: CSARDTGSNTGELFF
CDR3 DNA: TGCAGTGCTAGAGATACCGGATCGAACACCGGGGAGCTGTTTTTT

J gene: TRBJ1-1
D gene: TRBD1
clone size: .
V gene: TRBV5-1
CDR3 protein: CASSSWPGQPNTEAFF
CDR3 DNA: TGCGCCAGCAGCTCTTGGCCGGGACAGCCGAACACTGAAGCTTTCTTT

J gene: TRBJ2-7
D gene: .
clone size: .
V gene: TRBV4-2
CDR3 protein: CASSQGSPYEQYF
CDR3 DNA: TGTGCCAGCAGCCAAGGGTCGCCCTACGAGCAGTACTTC

J gene: TRBJ1-2
D gene: TRBD1
clone size: .
V gene: TRBV5-4
CDR3 protein: CASSSGQTNYGYTF
CDR3 DNA: TGTGCCAGCAGCTCGGGACAGACCAACTATGGCTACACCTTC